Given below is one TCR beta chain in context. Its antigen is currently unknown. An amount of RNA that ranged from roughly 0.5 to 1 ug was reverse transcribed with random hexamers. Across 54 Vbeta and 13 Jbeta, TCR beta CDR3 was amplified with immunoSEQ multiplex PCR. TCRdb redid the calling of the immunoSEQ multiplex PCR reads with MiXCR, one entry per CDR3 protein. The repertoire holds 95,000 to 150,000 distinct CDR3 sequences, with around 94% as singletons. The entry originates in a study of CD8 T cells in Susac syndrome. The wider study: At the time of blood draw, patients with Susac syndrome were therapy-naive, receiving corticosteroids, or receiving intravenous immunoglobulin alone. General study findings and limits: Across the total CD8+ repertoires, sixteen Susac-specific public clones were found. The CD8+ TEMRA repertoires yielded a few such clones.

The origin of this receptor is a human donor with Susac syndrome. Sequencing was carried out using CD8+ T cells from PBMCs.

CDR3 bases: TGTGCCAGCAGTGTCCCGGACCGCTACGAGCAGTACTTC. Its translation: CASSVPDRYEQYF. This rearrangement joins TRBV2 to TRBJ2-7; D uncertain. The V gene lost 4 bases and the J gene lost 3 bases, with 10 bases spanning the gap. Germline V gives CDR1 SNHLY, CDR2 FYNNEI. The CDR3 is made up of 13 amino acids.